Listed here are 5 T cell receptor beta chains from one sample, sequenced in a study of OX40 agonist ivuxolimab in advanced cancers. Assay used: immunoSEQ multiplex PCR; TCRdb lists only in-frame clones, some missing. The table records tens of thousands of clones, approximately 89% of them present only once. The sequences come from CD4+ or CD8+ T cells sorted from blood, collected in a trial of the OX40 agonist ivuxolimab. The receptors shown here come from an adult with an advanced solid tumor such as melanoma, head and neck, liver or kidney cancer.

The chain uses TRBV5-6 and TRBJ2-3; D might be TRBD1 (6 bases). Per germline, CDR1 SGHDT and CDR2 YYEEEE. The CDR3 sequence is 16 residues long. V was cut by 1 base and J by 1 base, with 13 bases left in between. The CDR3 DNA is TGTGCCAGCAGCTTGCTCCAGGGGCTCGGCACAGATACGCAGTATTTT. Encoded protein: CASSLLQGLGTDTQYF.

This chain joins TRBV7-6 and TRBJ2-5; the D gene is possibly TRBD1 (6 bases). The CDR3 consists of 14 residues. The V end lost 5 bases, the J end lost 3 bases, and 13 bases lay between the germline ends. Germline lookup yields CDR1 SGHVS and CDR2 FNYEAQ. CDR3 DNA sequence: TGTGCCAGCAGCCCAGGGGTAGGGAAAGAGACCCAGTACTTC. It is translated as CASSPGVGKETQYF.

The gene calls are TRBV5-1 and TRBJ2-5, with TRBD1 matching 8 bases. Trimming at V came to 2 bases and at J to 0 bases, leaving 6 bases not matched to a gene. Germline-derived CDR1 and CDR2 are SGHRS and YFSETQ. This CDR3 has 16 amino acids. CDR3 loop: CASSFGQGRYQETQYF. In DNA, the CDR3 is TGCGCCAGCAGCTTCGGACAGGGAAGGTACCAAGAGACCCAGTACTTC. The entire variable domain, with the rest obtained from reference TRBV5-1 and TRBJ2-5, is as follows: KAGVTQTPRYLIKTRGQQVTLSCSPISGHRSVSWYQQTPGQGLQFLFEYFSETQRNKGNFPGRFSGRQFSNSRSEMNVSTLELGDSALYLCASSFGQGRYQETQYFGPGTRLLVL.

The chain has TRBV6-6 and TRBJ2-3; 9 nucleotides line up with TRBD2. CDR1 MNHNY and CDR2 SVGAGI come from the germline V gene (reference sequence). The CDR3 loop spans 16 amino acids. V trimming: 6 bases; J trimming: 1 base; junction bases outside the gene matches: 8. The CDR3 nucleotides read TGTGCCAGCAGGCCGAACATAGCGGGAGGCACAGATACGCAGTATTTT. Amino acids: CASRPNIAGGTDTQYF.

This rearrangement joins TRBV10-1 to TRBJ2-7; D is ambiguous. Trimming left V 3 bases short and J 6 bases short, with 12 bases between. CDR1 is WNHNN and CDR2 is SYGVQD in the germline V gene (reference sequence). The CDR3 totals 13 residues. The CDR3 DNA reads TGCGCCAGCAGTGAAAACAGTATTGCCGAGCAGTACTTC. Translation gives CASSENSIAEQYF.